This T cell receptor (beta chain) was sequenced for a study of blood T cells in healthy people across ages (dated by TCRdb to 2013 to 2016). The study in broad terms: Template switching captured roughly one uniquely barcoded TCR beta cDNA molecule per two T cells in model experiments. The study measured age-related changes in TCR beta repertoire diversity using deep sequencing normalized with unique cDNA molecular identifiers. The donors were split into four age groups: young (average 16 years), middle-aged (39), aged (more than 60) and long-lived (approximately 80). To avoid experimental bias, donors of different ages were randomly spread across the sequencing lanes. For two donors (one aged 18 to 30 and one aged 80 or older), the study analyzed two additional independent replicas of 1 million unique cDNA reads from the same blood draw.

V is pared back by 5 bases and J by 0 bases, with 17 bases lying between the germline termini. CDR1 and CDR2 (SGHTA, FQGNSA) derive from the germline V gene. The CDR3 has 18 amino acids, counting the end cysteine and phenylalanine. The read is trimmed to its CDR3 DNA, 54 bases read in frame from base 1. Regarding this clonotype: Its antigen is not yet known. No per-base quality is available; no much larger clone lies one base away.

Library prep was done by 5' RACE. A second PCR of roughly 6 to 12 cycles was run with a J-beta primer mix and a sample-barcoded 5' primer. A template-switch 5' adaptor carrying 12 random nucleotides introduced a unique molecular identifier onto each TCR beta cDNA molecule. Each sample yielded at least 3 million CDR3-containing paired-end reads. The Mint cDNA synthesis kit, primed by a TRBC-specific oligonucleotide, was used to synthesize first-strand cDNA from all RNA. Following uracil-DNA glycosylase treatment, a first 18-cycle PCR with universal primers M1SS and BC2_uni_R was performed on all cDNA. Processing in the source paper ran as follows. For normalization, 1 million high-quality reads were randomly selected from each sample, with every read carrying a distinct molecular identifier. Instead of being binned into consensus sequences, reads with shared molecular identifiers were discarded. MiTCR, set to a Q25 quality threshold and the strictest error-elimination algorithm, was used for CDR3 identification, clonotype clustering and error correction. Lower-bound total TCR beta diversity was estimated with a nonparametric unseen species model using Euler transformation. The public reads were reanalyzed by TCRdb: fastp trimming at Q25, MiXCR alignment, in-frame beta chains only. CDR3 protein duplicates are merged, each entry listing the most common genes and DNA. What appears here as the V and J calls and clone size reflects TCRdb's work, not the paper's. The sample table holds around 2 million distinct CDR3 sequences, of which approximately 40% were seen once. The ten largest make up 23% of the sample.

Broader findings and caveats from the paper: Because profiling used bulk unsorted PBMCs, naive and antigen-experienced compartments could not be compared conclusively. Compared with the aged group, the long-lived group had more naive CD4+ T cells, fewer expanded clones and increased TCR diversity, a pattern suggesting age selection. As age increased, observed TCR beta diversity per million T cells dropped in a roughly linear way, and a significant reduction was already evident by age around 41. Because donor CMV infection status was unknown, age-related changes in expanded clonotypes were potentially confounded. A strong correlation was found between observed TCR beta diversity and the percentage of naive T cells measured by flow cytometry. Estimates of total diversity based on one million sequenced T cells were considered lower bounds and underestimates.

Systemically healthy Caucasian individuals from Russia, around 38 in total and aged roughly 6 to 100 years, were included as donors. Around 10 milliliters of peripheral blood were drawn from each donor into EDTA-treated Vacutainer tubes. Ficoll-Paque density-gradient centrifugation was used to isolate PBMCs, with at least 6.5 million obtained per sample. Total RNA was extracted from PBMCs with Trizol reagent, with at least 5 micrograms obtained per sample. For every donor, an aliquot of PBMCs went through flow cytometry to measure the percentages of naive CD45RAhigh/CD27high T cells. The chain is assembled from TRBV7-2 and TRBJ2-6; a weak D assignment points to TRBD1 (5 bases agree). This receptor was taken from a human donor in good health. What was sequenced was blood. CDR3 protein: CASSERYDSYSGANVLTF. The nucleotides read TGTGCCAGCAGCGAAAGGTACGACAGCTACTCTGGGGCCAACGTCCTGACTTTC.